This TCR beta chain was found in a study of blood T cell repertoires in COVID-19. Study-level background: From the United States, Italy and Spain came samples of acute and convalescent COVID-19.

In the study's own analysis: Reference gene primer amplification gave nucleated cell count estimates. Assay used: immunoSEQ multiplex PCR; TCRdb lists only in-frame clones, some missing. V and J calls and clone size are copied from that table; D and trimming were computed from the DNA. Seen here are more than 95,000 clones, 60% to 80% observed once, and the top ten hold 6%. The CDR3 consists of 15 residues. CDR1 LGHDT and CDR2 YNNKEL come from the germline V gene (reference sequence). Trimming removed 4 bases from V and 4 bases from J; junction bases left unmatched: 8. V gene TRBV3-1 (or the pseudogene TRBV3-2) combines with J gene TRBJ1-2, with 8 bases that match TRBD1. The sequenced material came from peripheral blood. This clonotype originated in a man older than 75 with COVID-19, enrolled during active disease. The CDR3 protein is CASSPGQAGSYGYTF. The CDR3 bases are TGTGCCAGCAGCCCGGGACAGGCCGGAAGCTATGGCTACACCTTC.